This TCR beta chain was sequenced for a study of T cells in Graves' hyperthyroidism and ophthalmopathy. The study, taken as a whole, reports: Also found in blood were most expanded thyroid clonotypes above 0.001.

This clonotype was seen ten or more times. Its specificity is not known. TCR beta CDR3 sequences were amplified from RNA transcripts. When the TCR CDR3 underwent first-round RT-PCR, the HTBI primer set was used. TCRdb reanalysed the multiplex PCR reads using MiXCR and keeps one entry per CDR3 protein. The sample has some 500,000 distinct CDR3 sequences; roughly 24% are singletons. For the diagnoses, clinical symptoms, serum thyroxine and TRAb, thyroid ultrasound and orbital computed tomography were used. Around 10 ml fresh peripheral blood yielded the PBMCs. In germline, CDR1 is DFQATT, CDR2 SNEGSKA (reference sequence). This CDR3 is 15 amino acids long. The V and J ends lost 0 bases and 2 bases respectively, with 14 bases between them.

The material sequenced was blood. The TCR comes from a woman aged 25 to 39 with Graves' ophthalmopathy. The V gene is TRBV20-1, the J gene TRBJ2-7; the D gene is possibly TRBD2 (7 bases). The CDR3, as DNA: TGCAGTGCTAGAGACACGGGGGGCCCAGCCTACGAGCAGTACTTC. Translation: CSARDTGGPAYEQYF.